The rows below give T cell receptor beta chains drawn from one sample of a study of T-cell reconstitution after alpha-beta-depleted transplantation in children. Via MiXCR, TCRdb re-called the PCR reads, giving one row per CDR3 protein. This sample has about 540,000 distinct CDR3 sequences, with approximately 20% found just once. Source: PBMCs from the stem cell graft donor, taken from the stem cell graft. These receptors came from a human donor who donated a stem cell graft to a child with acute lymphoblastic leukemia. CDR3s include the opening cysteine and the closing phenylalanine or tryptophan. A D gene is named only where the DNA matches it firmly. Size tells how often a clone was seen (once, few, many) or the class of an expanded clone, and some rows leave it out.

d_call j_call v_call clone_size cdr3_aa cdr3_nt
. TRBJ1-6 TRBV5-1 . CASSLGPGRRSNSPLHF TGCGCCAGCAGCTTGGGGCCGGGACGGCGATCTAATTCACCCCTCCACTTT
. TRBJ1-1 TRBV5-1 few CASRLTPNTEAFF TGCGCCAGCAGGCTAACCCCGAACACTGAAGCTTTCTTT
TRBD1 TRBJ1-2 TRBV4-1 . CASSQDLRAGGDGYTF TGCGCCAGCAGCCAAGATTTAAGGGCAGGGGGAGACGGCTACACCTTC
. TRBJ2-3 TRBV12-3/TRBV12-4 few CASSQGVFTDTQYF TGTGCCAGCAGTCAGGGCGTCTTCACAGATACGCAGTATTTT
TRBD1 TRBJ2-1 TRBV6-5 few CASSYTLTGDNEQFF TGTGCCAGCAGTTACACGTTGACAGGGGACAATGAGCAGTTCTTC
TRBD1 TRBJ1-4 TRBV5-1 . CASSPGQGVANEKLFF TGCGCCAGCAGCCCTGGACAGGGGGTAGCTAATGAAAAACTGTTTTTT
TRBD1 TRBJ1-2 TRBV5-1 few CASSWTGLNYGYTF TGCGCCAGCAGCTGGACAGGGTTAAACTATGGCTACACCTTC
. TRBJ2-5 TRBV20-1 few CSARSSWETQYF TGCAGTGCTAGAAGTAGTTGGGAGACCCAGTACTTC
TRBD2 TRBJ2-7 TRBV27 . CASSFSSGSHYEQYF TGTGCCAGCAGTTTTTCGAGCGGGAGTCACTACGAGCAGTACTTC
. TRBJ2-1 TRBV25-1 few CASSEYGGEEQFF TGTGCCAGCAGTGAATACGGGGGAGAGGAGCAGTTCTTC
. TRBJ2-7 TRBV27 . CASSLRAGTSYEQYF TGTGCCAGCAGTTTACGAGCGGGGACATCCTACGAGCAGTACTTC
TRBD2 TRBJ2-7 TRBV25-1 few CASSALGLAGSREQYF TGTGCCAGCAGTGCCCTGGGACTAGCGGGATCACGGGAGCAGTACTTC
TRBD2 TRBJ2-7 TRBV7-9 few CASKAPAGGFYEQYF TGTGCCAGCAAGGCCCCAGCGGGAGGATTCTACGAGCAGTACTTC